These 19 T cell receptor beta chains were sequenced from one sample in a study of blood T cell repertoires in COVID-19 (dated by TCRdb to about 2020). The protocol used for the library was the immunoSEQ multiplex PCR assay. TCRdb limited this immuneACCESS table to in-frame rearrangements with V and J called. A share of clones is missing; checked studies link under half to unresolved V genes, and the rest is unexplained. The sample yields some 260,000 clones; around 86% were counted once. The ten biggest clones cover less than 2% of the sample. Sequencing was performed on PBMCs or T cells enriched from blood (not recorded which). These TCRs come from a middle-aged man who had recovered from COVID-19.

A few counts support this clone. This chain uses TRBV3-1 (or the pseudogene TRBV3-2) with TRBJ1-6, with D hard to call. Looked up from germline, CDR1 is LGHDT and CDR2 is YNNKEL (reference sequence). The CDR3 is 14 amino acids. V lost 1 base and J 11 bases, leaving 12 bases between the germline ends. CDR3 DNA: TGTGCCAGCAGCCAAGGGGGAGCAGGTCCACCCCTCCACTTT. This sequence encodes CASSQGGAGPPLHF.

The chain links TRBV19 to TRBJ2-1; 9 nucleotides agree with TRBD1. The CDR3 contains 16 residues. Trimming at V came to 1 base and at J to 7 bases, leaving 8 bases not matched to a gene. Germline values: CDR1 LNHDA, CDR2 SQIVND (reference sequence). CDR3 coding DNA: TGTGCCAGTAGTATAGCCGGGACAGGGATATCAAATGAGCAGTTCTTC. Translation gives CASSIAGTGISNEQFF.

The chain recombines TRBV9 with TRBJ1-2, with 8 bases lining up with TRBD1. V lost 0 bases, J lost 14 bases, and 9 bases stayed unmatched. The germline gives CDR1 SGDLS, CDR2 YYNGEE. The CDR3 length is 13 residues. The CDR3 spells CASSVAGQGPVTF. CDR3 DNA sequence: TGTGCCAGCAGCGTAGCTGGACAGGGACCCGTGACCTTC.

The CDR3 region has the DNA TGTGCCAGCAGCCAAGCTGTTTTCGGCTACGAGCAGTACTTC. Its translation is CASSQAVFGYEQYF. The J gene is TRBJ2-7, the V gene TRBV7-2; D remains unclear. The CDR3 spans 14 residues. Trimming cost V 5 bases and J 3 bases, with 14 bases left between them. The V gene's germline CDR1 is SGHTA and CDR2 FQGNSA.

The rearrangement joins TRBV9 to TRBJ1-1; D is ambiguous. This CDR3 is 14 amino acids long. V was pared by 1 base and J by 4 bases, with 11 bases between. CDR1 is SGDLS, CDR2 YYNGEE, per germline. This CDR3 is CASSVNPGSTEAFF. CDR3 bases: TGTGCCAGCAGCGTAAACCCGGGATCCACTGAAGCTTTCTTT.

CDR3 loop: CASSLAGGETQYF. CDR3 in DNA: TGCGCCAGCAGCTTAGCGGGAGGAGAGACCCAGTACTTC. V is TRBV5-1 and J is TRBJ2-5, with TRBD2 matching over 9 bases. This CDR3 contains 13 residues. Germline CDR1 SGHRS, CDR2 YFSETQ. The trim removed 2 bases at V and 4 bases at J, leaving 0 bases unmatched.

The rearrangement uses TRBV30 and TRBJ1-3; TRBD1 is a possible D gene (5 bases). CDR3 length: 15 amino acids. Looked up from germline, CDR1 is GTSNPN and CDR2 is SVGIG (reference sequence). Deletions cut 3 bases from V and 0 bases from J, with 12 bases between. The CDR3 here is CAWSRVEDSGNTIYF. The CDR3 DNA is TGTGCCTGGAGCAGGGTGGAAGACTCTGGAAACACCATATATTTT.

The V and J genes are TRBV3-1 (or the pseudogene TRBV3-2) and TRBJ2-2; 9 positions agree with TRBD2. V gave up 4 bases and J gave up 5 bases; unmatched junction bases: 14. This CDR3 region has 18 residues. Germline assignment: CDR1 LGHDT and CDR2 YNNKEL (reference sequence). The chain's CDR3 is CASSPLAGGPVVTGELFF. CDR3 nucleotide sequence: TGTGCCAGCAGCCCCCTGGCGGGAGGGCCGGTTGTTACCGGGGAGCTGTTTTTT.

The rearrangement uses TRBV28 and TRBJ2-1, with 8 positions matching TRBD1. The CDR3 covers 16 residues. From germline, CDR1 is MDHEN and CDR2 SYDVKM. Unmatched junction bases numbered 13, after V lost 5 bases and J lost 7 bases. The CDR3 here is CASSPPQGAVGNEQFF. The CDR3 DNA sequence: TGTGCCAGCAGTCCCCCCCAGGGGGCGGTCGGGAATGAGCAGTTCTTC.

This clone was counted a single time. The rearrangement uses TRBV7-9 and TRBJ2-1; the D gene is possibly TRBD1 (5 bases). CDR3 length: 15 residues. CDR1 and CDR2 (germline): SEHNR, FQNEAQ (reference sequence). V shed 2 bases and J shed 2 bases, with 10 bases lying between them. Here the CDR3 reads CASSLPPGTYNEQFF. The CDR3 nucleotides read TGTGCCAGCAGCTTACCCCCAGGGACCTACAATGAGCAGTTCTTC.

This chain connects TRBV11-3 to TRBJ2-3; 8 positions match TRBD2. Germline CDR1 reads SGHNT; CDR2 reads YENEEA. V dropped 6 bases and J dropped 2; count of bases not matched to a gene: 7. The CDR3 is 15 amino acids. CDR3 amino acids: CASREFSGVTDTQYF. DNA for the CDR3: TGTGCCAGCAGGGAATTTAGCGGGGTCACAGATACGCAGTATTTT.

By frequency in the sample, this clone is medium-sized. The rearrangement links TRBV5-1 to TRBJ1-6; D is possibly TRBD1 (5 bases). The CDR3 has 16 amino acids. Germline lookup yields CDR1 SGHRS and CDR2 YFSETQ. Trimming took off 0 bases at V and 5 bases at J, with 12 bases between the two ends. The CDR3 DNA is TGCGCCAGCAGCTTGGCTCAGGGCAGGGATAATTCACCCCTCCACTTT. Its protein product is CASSLAQGRDNSPLHF. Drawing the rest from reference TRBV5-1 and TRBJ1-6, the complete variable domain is KAGVTQTPRYLIKTRGQQVTLSCSPISGHRSVSWYQQTPGQGLQFLFEYFSETQRNKGNFPGRFSGRQFSNSRSEMNVSTLELGDSALYLCASSLAQGRDNSPLHFGNGTRLTVT.

The CDR3 loop is CASSLVDNSYNEQFF. The CDR3 bases are TGCGCCAGCAGCTTGGTGGACAACTCCTACAATGAGCAGTTCTTC. The V call is TRBV5-1, the J call TRBJ2-1, with D maybe TRBD1 (5 bases). The germline V and J ends were trimmed by 0 bases and 0 bases, with 7 bases remaining between them. Per the germline V gene, CDR1 is SGHRS and CDR2 is YFSETQ. There are 15 residues in the CDR3.

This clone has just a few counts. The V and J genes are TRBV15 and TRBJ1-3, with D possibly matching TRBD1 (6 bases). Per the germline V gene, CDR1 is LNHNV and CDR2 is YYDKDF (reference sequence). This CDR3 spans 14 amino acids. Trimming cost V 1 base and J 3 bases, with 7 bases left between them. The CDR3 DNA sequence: TGTGCCACCAGCAGAGGGACAGATGGAAACACCATATATTTT. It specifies CATSRGTDGNTIYF.

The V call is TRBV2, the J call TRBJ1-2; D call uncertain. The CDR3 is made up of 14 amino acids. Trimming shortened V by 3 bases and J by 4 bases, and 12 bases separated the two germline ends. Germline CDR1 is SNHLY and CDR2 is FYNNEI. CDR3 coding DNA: TGTGCCAGCAGTGAGAGTATATATACCTATGGCTACACCTTC. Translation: CASSESIYTYGYTF.

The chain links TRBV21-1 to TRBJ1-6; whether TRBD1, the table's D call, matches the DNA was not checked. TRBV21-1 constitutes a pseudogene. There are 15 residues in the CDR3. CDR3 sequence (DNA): TGTGCCAGCAGCAAAGGGAAGTGGGCAGATTCACCCCTCCACTTT. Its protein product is CASSKGKWADSPLHF.

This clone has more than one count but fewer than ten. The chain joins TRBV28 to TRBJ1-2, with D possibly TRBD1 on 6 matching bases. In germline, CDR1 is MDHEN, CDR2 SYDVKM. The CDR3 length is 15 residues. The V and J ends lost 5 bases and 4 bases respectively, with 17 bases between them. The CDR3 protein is CASSPGQPTSYGYTF. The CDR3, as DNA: TGTGCCAGCAGTCCAGGACAGCCAACAAGCTATGGCTACACCTTC.

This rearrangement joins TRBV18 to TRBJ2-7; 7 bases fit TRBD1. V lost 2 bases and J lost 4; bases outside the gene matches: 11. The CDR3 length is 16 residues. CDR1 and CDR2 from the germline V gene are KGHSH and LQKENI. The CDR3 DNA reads TGTGCCAGCTCACCAACAGGGGTCGGGCTCGGATACGAGCAGTACTTC. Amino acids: CASSPTGVGLGYEQYF.

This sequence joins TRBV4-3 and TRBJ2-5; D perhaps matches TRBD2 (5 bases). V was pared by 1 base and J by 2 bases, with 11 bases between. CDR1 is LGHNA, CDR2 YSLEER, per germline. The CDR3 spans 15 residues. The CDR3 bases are TGCGCCAGCAGCCAAGGGGGAGAGAGACAAGAGACCCAGTACTTC. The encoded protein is CASSQGGERQETQYF.